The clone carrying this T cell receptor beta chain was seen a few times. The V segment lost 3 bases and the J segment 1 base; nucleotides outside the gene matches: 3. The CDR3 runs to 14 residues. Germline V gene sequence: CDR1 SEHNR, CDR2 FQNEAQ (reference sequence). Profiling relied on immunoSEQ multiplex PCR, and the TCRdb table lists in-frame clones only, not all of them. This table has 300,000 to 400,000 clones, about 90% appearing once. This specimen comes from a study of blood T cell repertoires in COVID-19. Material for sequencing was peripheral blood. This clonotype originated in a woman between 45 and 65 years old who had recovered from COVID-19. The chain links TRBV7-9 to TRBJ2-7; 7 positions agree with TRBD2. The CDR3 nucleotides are TGTGCCAGCAGCTTCGGGGAGGGATCCTACGAGCAGTACTTC. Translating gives CASSFGEGSYEQYF.